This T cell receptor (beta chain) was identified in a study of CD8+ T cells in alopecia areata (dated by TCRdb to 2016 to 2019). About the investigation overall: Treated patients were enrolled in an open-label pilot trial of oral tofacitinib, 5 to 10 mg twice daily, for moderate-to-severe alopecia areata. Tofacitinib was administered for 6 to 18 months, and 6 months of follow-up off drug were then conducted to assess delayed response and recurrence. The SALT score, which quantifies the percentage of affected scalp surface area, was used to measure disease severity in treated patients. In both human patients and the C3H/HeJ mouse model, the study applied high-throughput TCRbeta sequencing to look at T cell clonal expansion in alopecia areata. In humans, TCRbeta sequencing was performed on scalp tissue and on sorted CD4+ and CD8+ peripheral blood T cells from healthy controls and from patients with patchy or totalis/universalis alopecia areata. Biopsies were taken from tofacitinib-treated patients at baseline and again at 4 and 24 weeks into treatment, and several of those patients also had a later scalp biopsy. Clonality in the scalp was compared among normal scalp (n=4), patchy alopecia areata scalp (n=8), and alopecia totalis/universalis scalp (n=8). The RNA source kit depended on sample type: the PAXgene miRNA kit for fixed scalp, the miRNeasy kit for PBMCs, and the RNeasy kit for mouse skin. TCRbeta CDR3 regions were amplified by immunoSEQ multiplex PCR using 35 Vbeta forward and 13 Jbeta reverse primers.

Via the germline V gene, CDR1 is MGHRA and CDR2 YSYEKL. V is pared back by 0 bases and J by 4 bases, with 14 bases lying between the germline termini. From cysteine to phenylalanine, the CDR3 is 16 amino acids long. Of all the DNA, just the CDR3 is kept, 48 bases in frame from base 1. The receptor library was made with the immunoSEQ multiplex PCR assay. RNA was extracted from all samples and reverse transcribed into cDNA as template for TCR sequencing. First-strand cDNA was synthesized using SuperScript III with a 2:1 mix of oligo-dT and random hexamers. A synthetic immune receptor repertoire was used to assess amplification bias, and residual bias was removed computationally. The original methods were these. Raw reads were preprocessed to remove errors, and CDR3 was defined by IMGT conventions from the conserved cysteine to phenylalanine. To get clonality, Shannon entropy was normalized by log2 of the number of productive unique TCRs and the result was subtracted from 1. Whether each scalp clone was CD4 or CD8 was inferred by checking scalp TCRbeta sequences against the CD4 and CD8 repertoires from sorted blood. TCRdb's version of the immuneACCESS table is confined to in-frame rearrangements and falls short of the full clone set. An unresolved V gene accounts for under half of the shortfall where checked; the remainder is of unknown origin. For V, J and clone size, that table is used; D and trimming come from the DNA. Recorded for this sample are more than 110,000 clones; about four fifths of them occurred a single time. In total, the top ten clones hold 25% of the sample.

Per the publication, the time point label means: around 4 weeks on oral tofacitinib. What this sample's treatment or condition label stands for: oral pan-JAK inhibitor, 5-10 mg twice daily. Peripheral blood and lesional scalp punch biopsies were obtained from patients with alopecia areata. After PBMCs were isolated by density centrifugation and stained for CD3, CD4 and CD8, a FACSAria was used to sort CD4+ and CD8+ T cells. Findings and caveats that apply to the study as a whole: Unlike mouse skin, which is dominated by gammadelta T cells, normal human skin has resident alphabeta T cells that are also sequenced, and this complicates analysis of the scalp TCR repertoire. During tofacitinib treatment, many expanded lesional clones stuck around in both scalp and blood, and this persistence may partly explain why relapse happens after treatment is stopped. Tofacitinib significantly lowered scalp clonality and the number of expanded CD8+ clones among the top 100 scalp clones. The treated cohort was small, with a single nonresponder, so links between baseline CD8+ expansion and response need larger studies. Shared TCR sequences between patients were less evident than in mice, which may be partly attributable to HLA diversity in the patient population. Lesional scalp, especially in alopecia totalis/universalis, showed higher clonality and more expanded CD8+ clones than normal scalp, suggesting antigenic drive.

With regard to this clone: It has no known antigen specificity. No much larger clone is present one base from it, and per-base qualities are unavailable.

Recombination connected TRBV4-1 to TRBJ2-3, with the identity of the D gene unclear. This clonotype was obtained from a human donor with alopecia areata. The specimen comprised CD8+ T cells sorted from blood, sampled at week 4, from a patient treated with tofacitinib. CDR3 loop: CASSQELSAFPDTQYF. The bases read TGCGCCAGCAGCCAAGAGCTATCCGCCTTTCCAGATACGCAGTATTTT.